A selection of T cell receptor beta chains follows, all from one sample in a study of cytomegalovirus exposure and HLA in healthy donors. Some clones are missing from TCRdb's copy, which holds only in-frame ones; the method was immunoSEQ multiplex PCR. This table lists 45,000 to 60,000 clones. The sample taken for sequencing was PBMCs. The receptors derive from a male donor in good health and CMV-seronegative. Each CDR3 is given with its conserved first and last residue. The D gene is left open where the match is weak.

CDR3nt,CDR3aa,v_gene,j_gene,d_gene
TGTGCCTCCTGGGACAGGGCTAACTATGGCTACACCTTC,CASWDRANYGYTF,TRBV30,TRBJ1-2,TRBD1
TGTGCCAGCAGTTCGGACGGGGTCCTTTACAATGAGCAGTTCTTC,CASSSDGVLYNEQFF,TRBV28,TRBJ2-1,-
TGTGCCAGCAGCCCAGACTACTACAATGAGCAGTTCTTC,CASSPDYYNEQFF,TRBV7-8,TRBJ2-1,-
TGCGCCAGCAGTCCCGACCCGGGCGGGGGCTACTATGGCTACACCTTC,CASSPDPGGGYYGYTF,TRBV5-1,TRBJ1-2,-
TGTGCCAGCAGCTTAGGGGGACAGGCTTACAATGAGCAGTTCTTC,CASSLGGQAYNEQFF,TRBV7-2,TRBJ2-1,TRBD1
TGTGCCAGCAGTCCAACTAGCGGGAGCGCCTACGAGCAGTACTTC,CASSPTSGSAYEQYF,TRBV7-6,TRBJ2-7,TRBD2
TGTGCCAGCGGGTCGACAGGAGTCTACGAGCAGTACTTC,CASGSTGVYEQYF,TRBV7-8,TRBJ2-7,-
TGCGCCAGCAGCTTGGACATCCCTCCGAATGAGCAGTTCTTC,CASSLDIPPNEQFF,TRBV5-1,TRBJ2-1,-
TGTGCCGGCAGCTTAGCTAGGACAGGGGAGGGAGGCTACACCTTC,CAGSLARTGEGGYTF,TRBV7-2,TRBJ1-2,TRBD1
TGTGCCAGCAGCTCCCTAGCGGGGAGCACAGATACGCAGTATTTT,CASSSLAGSTDTQYF,TRBV7-9,TRBJ2-3,TRBD2
TGTGCCAGCAGCCCGACAGGGGACCACTACGAGCAGTACTTC,CASSPTGDHYEQYF,TRBV6-5,TRBJ2-7,TRBD1
TGTGCCAGCAGCCAAGATCGGGGGAACACTGAAGCTTTCTTT,CASSQDRGNTEAFF,TRBV14,TRBJ1-1,-
TGCGCCAGCAGCTTCCGCGGCAATGAGCAGTTCTTC,CASSFRGNEQFF,TRBV5-1,TRBJ2-1,-
TGTGCCAGCAGCGTAGGGTTAGCGGGGGCTGTAGGAGAGACCCAGTACTTC,CASSVGLAGAVGETQYF,TRBV9,TRBJ2-5,TRBD2
TGTGCCAGCAGTCCAACAGTGAACCAAGAGACCCAGTACTTC,CASSPTVNQETQYF,TRBV28,TRBJ2-5,-
TGTGCCAGCAGCCGTCGGCCAGGACAGGGTTTGCCTGGAAACAACATATATTTT,CASSRRPGQGLPGNNIYF,TRBV7-2,TRBJ1-3,TRBD1
TGCGCCAGCAGCCAAGACGGAGGACGGGGAGAGACCCAGTACTTC,CASSQDGGRGETQYF,TRBV4-3,TRBJ2-5,-
TGCGCCAGCAGCTTGATGGGGGAGGGCACAGATACGCAGTATTTT,CASSLMGEGTDTQYF,TRBV5-1,TRBJ2-3,-
TGTGCCAGCAGCAGCCAGGTGGGGGCTGAGACCCAGTACTTC,CASSSQVGAETQYF,TRBV5-4,TRBJ2-5,-
TGCGCCAGCAGCTTGGATCTCTCTGGGGCCAACGTCCTGACTTTC,CASSLDLSGANVLTF,TRBV5-1,TRBJ2-6,-
TGCGCCAGCAGCTTGGCAACACAGGGTAGGGGCTACACCTTC,CASSLATQGRGYTF,TRBV5-1,TRBJ1-2,-
TGTGCCAGCAGCGTAGGTGGGGCCGACTACACCTTC,CASSVGGADYTF,TRBV9,TRBJ1-2,-
TGTGCAAGTCGCCACCTACGCGGGGGGTTGAGGGAGACCCAGTACTTC,CASRHLRGGLRETQYF,TRBV12-2,TRBJ2-5,-
TGTGCCAGCTCACCGGGGGGACAGGGGACCCCATCACCCCTACACTTT,CASSPGGQGTPSPLHF,TRBV18,TRBJ1-6,TRBD1
TGTGCCAGCCGAAGGACAGGGCACTCCTACGAGCAGTACTTC,CASRRTGHSYEQYF,TRBV13,TRBJ2-7,TRBD1
TGTGCCAGCACTCAATCAGGGGGAACAGATAAGCAGTATTTT,CASTQSGGTDKQYF,TRBV27,TRBJ2-3,TRBD1
TGTGCCAGCAGCTTGGGGACAGATGCTAGGACTGAGTTCTTC,CASSLGTDARTEFF,TRBV5-7,TRBJ2-1,-
TGTGCCAGCAGCGGGAGGTATGCAAACACCGGGGAGCTGTTTTTT,CASSGRYANTGELFF,TRBV2,TRBJ2-2,TRBD2
TGTGCCAGCAGCCCCCTCGCAGGGGAGGAGCAGTTCTTC,CASSPLAGEEQFF,TRBV7-3,TRBJ2-1,-
TGTGCCAGCAGCCGCAGTGAGGGAGCAGGCGGCTACACCTTC,CASSRSEGAGGYTF,TRBV7-8,TRBJ1-2,-
TGTGCCAGCAGCCCTCGTAGGGCGGGGGGGCTGGGTTACGAGCAGTACTTC,CASSPRRAGGLGYEQYF,TRBV28,TRBJ2-7,TRBD2
TGCGCCAGCAGCCGACAGAGCCCCGAAAACACCATATATTTT,CASSRQSPENTIYF,TRBV5-1,TRBJ1-3,-